Listed here are 7 T cell receptor beta chains from one sample, sequenced in a study of OX40 agonist ivuxolimab in advanced cancers. Repertoires were generated with immunoSEQ multiplex PCR, while TCRdb's copy carries only in-frame clones and drops some. Here the sample spans about 62,000 clones, 79% being singletons. The sequencing here drew on CD4+ or CD8+ T cells sorted from blood, taken in a trial of the OX40 agonist ivuxolimab. These receptors all come from an adult with an advanced solid tumor such as melanoma, head and neck, liver or kidney cancer.

The V and J genes are TRBV9 and TRBJ1-5; 8 bases are a match to TRBD1. Per germline, CDR1 SGDLS and CDR2 YYNGEE. Unmatched junction bases numbered 3, after V lost 4 bases and J lost 0 bases. This CDR3 has 15 residues. For the CDR3, the DNA is TGTGCCAGCAGCTTGGGACAGGATAGCAATCAGCCCCAGCATTTT. Its translation is CASSLGQDSNQPQHF.

For the CDR3, the DNA is TGTGCCAGCAATGCCGGGACTAGCGGGAGGGAGACCCAGTACTTC. Translation gives CASNAGTSGRETQYF. V is TRBV6-1 and J is TRBJ2-5; 15 positions match TRBD2. CDR1 is MNHNS and CDR2 is SASEGT in the germline V gene. Unmatched junction bases numbered 5, after V lost 7 bases and J lost 5 bases. This CDR3 is 15 amino acids long.

The V call is TRBV11-2, the J call TRBJ2-1, with no clear D. The CDR3 is made up of 12 amino acids. Germline V lookup: CDR1 SGHAT, CDR2 FQNNGV. V was shortened by 1 base and J by 10 bases, with 8 bases between the two germline ends. Here the CDR3 DNA reads TGTGCCAGCAGCTTAGTTACAAAGGAGCAGTTCTTC. It translates to CASSLVTKEQFF.

The chain carries TRBV9 and TRBJ2-7; D is ambiguous. V was trimmed by 4 bases and J by 5 bases, leaving 22 bases between them. In germline, CDR1 is SGDLS, CDR2 YYNGEE. This CDR3 comprises 16 residues. The CDR3 region has the DNA TGTGCCAGCAGCCCCACCCACTGGTCTAGTATCAACGAGCAGTACTTC. It translates to CASSPTHWSSINEQYF.

Regarding this clone: Other DNA sequences within the sample encode an identical CDR3. J is TRBJ2-3 and V is TRBV28, with D hard to call. Trimming removed 6 bases at V and 2 bases at J, with 12 bases between. CDR3 length: 14 amino acids. In germline, CDR1 is MDHEN, CDR2 SYDVKM. The CDR3 DNA sequence: TGTGCCAGCAGCCCCCCGGCCTTCACAGATACGCAGTATTTT. Protein sequence: CASSPPAFTDTQYF.

This clone appeared once. The genes are TRBV18 and TRBJ2-1, with TRBD2 identical over 8 bases. The germline V gene has CDR1 KGHSH and CDR2 LQKENI. V dropped 3 bases and J dropped 9; count of bases not matched to a gene: 16. The CDR3 is made up of 17 amino acids. The CDR3 DNA reads as TGTGCCAGCTCACCCTCCTCCGGGAGGGGGGGTGCGAGTGAGCAGTTCTTC. Its translation: CASSPSSGRGGASEQFF.

This chain links TRBV5-4 with TRBJ2-7; unclear D gene. V lost 0 bases to trimming and J lost 2 bases, with 6 bases between them. Per the germline V gene, CDR1 is SGHNT and CDR2 is YYREEE (reference sequence). The CDR3 is 13 amino acids. The CDR3 protein is CASSLDVTYEQYF. CDR3 DNA sequence: TGTGCCAGCAGCTTGGACGTCACCTACGAGCAGTACTTC.